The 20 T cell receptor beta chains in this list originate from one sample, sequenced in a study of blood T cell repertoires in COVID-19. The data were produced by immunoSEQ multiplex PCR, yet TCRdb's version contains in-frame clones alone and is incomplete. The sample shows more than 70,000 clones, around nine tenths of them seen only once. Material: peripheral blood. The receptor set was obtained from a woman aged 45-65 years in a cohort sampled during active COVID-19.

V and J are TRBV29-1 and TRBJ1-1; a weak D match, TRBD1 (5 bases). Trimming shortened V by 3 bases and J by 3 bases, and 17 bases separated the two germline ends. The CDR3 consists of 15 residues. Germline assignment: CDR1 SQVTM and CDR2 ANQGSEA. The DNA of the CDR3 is TGCAGCGTTGATGATATGGGGCTAGGGTACACTGAAGCTTTCTTT. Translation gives CSVDDMGLGYTEAFF.

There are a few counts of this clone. The CDR3 DNA reads as TGTGCCAGCAGACAGGGACTAAGCAATCAGCCCCAGCATTTT. Its translation: CASRQGLSNQPQHF. The chain has TRBV2 and TRBJ1-5, with D possibly TRBD1 on 6 matching bases. Trimming shortened V by 6 bases and J by 1 base, and 10 bases separated the two germline ends. Germline CDR1 and CDR2: SNHLY and FYNNEI. The CDR3 has 14 amino acids.

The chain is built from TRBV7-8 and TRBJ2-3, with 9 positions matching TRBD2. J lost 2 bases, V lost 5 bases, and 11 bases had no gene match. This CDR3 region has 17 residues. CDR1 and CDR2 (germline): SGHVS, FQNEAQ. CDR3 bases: TGTGCCAGCAGCCCTCTAGCGGGACCTACTATCACAGATACGCAGTATTTT. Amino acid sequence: CASSPLAGPTITDTQYF.

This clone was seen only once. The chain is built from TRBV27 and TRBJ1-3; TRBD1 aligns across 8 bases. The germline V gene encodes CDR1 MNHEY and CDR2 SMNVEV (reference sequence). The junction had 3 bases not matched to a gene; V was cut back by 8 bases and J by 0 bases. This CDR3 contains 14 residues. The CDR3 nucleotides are TGTGCCAGCGGGACAGGAGCCTCTGGAAACACCATATATTTT. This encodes CASGTGASGNTIYF.

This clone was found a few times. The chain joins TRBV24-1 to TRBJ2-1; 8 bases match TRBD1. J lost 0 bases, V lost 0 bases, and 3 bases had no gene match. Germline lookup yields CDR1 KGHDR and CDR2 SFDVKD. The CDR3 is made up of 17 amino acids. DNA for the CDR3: TGTGCCACCAGTGATTTGCGGGACAGGAGCTCCTACAATGAGCAGTTCTTC. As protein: CATSDLRDRSSYNEQFF.

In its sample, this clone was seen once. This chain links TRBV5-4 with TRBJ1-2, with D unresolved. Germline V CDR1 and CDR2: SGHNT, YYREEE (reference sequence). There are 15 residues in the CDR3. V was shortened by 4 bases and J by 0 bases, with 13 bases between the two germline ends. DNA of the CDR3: TGTGCCAGCAGCCGCAACACAGTCGCTAACTATGGCTACACCTTC. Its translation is CASSRNTVANYGYTF.

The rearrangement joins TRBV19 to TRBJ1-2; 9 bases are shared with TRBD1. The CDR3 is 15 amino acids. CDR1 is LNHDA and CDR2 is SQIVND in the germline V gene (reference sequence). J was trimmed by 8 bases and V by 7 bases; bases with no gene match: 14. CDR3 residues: CASNPGQGAGRGYTF. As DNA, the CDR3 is TGTGCCAGTAACCCGGGACAGGGAGCAGGGCGCGGCTACACCTTC.

CDR3 protein: CASFTTGGGETQYF. The CDR3 bases are TGCGCCAGCTTTACTACAGGGGGCGGAGAGACCCAGTACTTC. The chain carries TRBV5-1 and TRBJ2-5, with TRBD1 matching over 9 bases. The V gene's germline CDR1 is SGHRS and CDR2 YFSETQ. This CDR3 comprises 14 residues. V dropped 7 bases and J dropped 4; count of bases not matched to a gene: 8. Supplemented by reference TRBV5-1 and TRBJ2-5, the full variable domain reads KAGVTQTPRYLIKTRGQQVTLSCSPISGHRSVSWYQQTPGQGLQFLFEYFSETQRNKGNFPGRFSGRQFSNSRSEMNVSTLELGDSALYLCASFTTGGGETQYFGPGTRLLVL.

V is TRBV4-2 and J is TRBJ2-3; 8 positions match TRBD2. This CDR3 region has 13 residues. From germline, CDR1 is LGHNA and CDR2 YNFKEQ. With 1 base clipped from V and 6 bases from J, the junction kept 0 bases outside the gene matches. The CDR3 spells CASSQAGGDTQYF. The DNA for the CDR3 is TGTGCCAGCAGCCAAGCGGGGGGGGATACGCAGTATTTT.

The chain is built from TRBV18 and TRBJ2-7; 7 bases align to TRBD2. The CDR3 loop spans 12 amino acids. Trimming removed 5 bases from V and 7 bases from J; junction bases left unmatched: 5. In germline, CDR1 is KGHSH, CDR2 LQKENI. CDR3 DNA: TGTGCCAGCTCATCCCTGGGAGGGGAGCAGTACTTC. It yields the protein CASSSLGGEQYF.

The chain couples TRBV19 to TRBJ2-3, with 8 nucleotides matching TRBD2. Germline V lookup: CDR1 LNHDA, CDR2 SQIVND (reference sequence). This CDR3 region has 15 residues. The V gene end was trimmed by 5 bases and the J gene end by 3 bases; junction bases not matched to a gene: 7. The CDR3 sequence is CASSRPGGPTDTQYF. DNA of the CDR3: TGTGCCAGTAGTCGACCGGGGGGGCCGACAGATACGCAGTATTTT. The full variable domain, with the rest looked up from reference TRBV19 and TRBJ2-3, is DGGITQSPKYLFRKEGQNVTLSCEQNLNHDAMYWYRQDPGQGLRLIYYSQIVNDFQKGDIAEGYSVSREKKESFPLTVTSAQKNPTAFYLCASSRPGGPTDTQYFGPGTRLTVL.

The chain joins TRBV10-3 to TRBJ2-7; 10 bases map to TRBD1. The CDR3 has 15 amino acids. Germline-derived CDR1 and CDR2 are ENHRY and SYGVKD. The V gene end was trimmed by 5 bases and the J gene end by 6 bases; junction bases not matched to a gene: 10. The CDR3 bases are TGTGCCATCAGTAACACCGGGACAGGGGTTCCCGAGCAGTACTTC. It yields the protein CAISNTGTGVPEQYF.

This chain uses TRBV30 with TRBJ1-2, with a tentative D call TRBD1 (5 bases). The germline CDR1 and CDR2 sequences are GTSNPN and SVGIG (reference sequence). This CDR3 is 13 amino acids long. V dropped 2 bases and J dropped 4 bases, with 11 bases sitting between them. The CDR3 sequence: CAWSPPGGYGYTF. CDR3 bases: TGTGCCTGGAGTCCCCCCGGGGGCTATGGCTACACCTTC.

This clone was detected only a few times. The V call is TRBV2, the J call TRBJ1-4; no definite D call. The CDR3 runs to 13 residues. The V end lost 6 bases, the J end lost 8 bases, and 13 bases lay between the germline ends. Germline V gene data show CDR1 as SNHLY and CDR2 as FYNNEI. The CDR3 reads CASRATGWEKLFF. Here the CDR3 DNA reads TGTGCCAGCAGGGCGACTGGCTGGGAAAAACTGTTTTTT.

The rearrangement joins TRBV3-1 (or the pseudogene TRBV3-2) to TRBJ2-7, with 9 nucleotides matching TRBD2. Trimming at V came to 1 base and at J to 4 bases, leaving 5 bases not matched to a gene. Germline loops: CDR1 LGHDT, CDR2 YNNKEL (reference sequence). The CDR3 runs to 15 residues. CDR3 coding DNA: TGTGCCAGCAGCCAAGCACCTAGCGGGGAGTACGAGCAGTACTTC. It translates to CASSQAPSGEYEQYF.

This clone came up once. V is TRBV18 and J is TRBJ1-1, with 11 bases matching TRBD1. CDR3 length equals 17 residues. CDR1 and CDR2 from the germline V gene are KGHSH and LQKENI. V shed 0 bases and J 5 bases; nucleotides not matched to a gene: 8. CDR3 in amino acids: CASSPPGQGVRGTEAFF. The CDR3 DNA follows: TGTGCCAGCTCACCACCGGGACAGGGGGTACGAGGAACTGAAGCTTTCTTT.

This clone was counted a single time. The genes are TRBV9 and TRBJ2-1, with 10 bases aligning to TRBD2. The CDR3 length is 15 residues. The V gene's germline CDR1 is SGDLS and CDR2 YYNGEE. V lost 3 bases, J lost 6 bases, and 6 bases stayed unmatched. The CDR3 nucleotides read TGTGCCAGCAGCGGACTAGCGGGTCTAGGCAATGAGCAGTTCTTC. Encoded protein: CASSGLAGLGNEQFF. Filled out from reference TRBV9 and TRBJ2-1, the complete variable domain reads DSGVTQTPKHLITATGQRVTLRCSPRSGDLSVYWYQQSLDQGLQFLIQYYNGEERAKGNILERFSAQQFPDLHSELNLSSLELGDSALYFCASSGLAGLGNEQFFGPGTRLTVL.

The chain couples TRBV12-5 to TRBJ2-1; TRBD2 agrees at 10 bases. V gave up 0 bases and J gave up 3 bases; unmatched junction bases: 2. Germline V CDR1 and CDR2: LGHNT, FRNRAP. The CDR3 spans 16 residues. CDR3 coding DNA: TGTGCTAGTGGTTTGGTTCTAGCGGGGGTCTACAATGAGCAGTTCTTC. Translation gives CASGLVLAGVYNEQFF. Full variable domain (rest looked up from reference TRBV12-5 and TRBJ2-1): DARVTQTPRHKVTEMGQEVTMRCQPILGHNTVFWYRQTMMQGLELLAYFRNRAPLDDSGMPKDRFSAEMPDATLATLKIQPSEPRDSAVYFCASGLVLAGVYNEQFFGPGTRLTVL.

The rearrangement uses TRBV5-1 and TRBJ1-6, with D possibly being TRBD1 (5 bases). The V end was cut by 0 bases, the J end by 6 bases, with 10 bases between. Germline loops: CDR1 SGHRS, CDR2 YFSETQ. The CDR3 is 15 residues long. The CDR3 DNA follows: TGCGCCAGCAGCTTGGTGGCAGGGCCTAATTCACCCCTCCACTTT. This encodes CASSLVAGPNSPLHF. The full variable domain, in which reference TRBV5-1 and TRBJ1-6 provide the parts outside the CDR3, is KAGVTQTPRYLIKTRGQQVTLSCSPISGHRSVSWYQQTPGQGLQFLFEYFSETQRNKGNFPGRFSGRQFSNSRSEMNVSTLELGDSALYLCASSLVAGPNSPLHFGNGTRLTVT.

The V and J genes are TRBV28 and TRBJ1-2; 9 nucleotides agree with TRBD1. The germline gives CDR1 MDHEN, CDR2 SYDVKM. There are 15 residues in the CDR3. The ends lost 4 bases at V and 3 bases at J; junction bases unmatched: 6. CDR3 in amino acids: CASSSPQGADYGYTF. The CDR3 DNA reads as TGTGCCAGCAGTTCCCCACAGGGGGCGGACTATGGCTACACCTTC.